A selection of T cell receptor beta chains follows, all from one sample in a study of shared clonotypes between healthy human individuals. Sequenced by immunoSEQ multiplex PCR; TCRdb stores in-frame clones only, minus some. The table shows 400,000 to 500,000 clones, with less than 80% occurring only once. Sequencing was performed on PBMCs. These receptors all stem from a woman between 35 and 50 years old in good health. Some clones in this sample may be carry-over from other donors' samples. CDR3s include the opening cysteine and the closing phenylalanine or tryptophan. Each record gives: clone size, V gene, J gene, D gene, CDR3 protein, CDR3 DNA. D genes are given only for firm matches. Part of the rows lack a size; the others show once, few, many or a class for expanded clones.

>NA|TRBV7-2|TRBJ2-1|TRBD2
CASTLTASGYRGEQFF
TGTGCCAGCACCCTTACGGCTAGCGGGTACCGTGGTGAGCAGTTCTTC
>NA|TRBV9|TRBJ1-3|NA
CASSVDGGYVGNTIYF
TGTGCCAGCAGCGTAGATGGAGGGTATGTTGGAAACACCATATATTTT
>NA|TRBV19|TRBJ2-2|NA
CASSISAGNTGELFF
TGTGCCAGTAGTATTTCGGCGGGGAACACCGGGGAGCTGTTTTTT
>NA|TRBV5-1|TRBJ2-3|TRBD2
CASSAAGGLAQITDTQYF
TGCGCCAGCAGCGCCGCCGGGGGACTAGCACAAATCACAGATACGCAGTATTTT
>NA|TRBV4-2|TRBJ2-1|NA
CASSQGLADSSYNEQFF
TGTGCCAGCAGCCAAGGCCTAGCAGATTCCTCCTACAATGAGCAGTTCTTC
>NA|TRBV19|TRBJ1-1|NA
CASNKGNTEAFF
TGTGCCAGTAACAAGGGAAACACTGAAGCTTTCTTT
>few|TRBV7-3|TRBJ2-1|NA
CASSLGGKRRNEQFF
TGTGCCAGCAGCTTAGGGGGAAAAAGGAGGAATGAGCAGTTCTTC
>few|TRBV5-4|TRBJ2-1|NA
CASSTEPSSYNEQFF
TGTGCCAGCAGCACTGAACCTAGCTCCTACAATGAGCAGTTCTTC
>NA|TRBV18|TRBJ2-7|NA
CASSPSGLVYEQYF
TGTGCCAGCTCACCGTCCGGGCTGGTATACGAGCAGTACTTC
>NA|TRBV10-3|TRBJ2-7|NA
CAISERDFSSYEQYF
TGTGCCATCAGTGAGAGGGACTTTTCCTCTTACGAGCAGTACTTC
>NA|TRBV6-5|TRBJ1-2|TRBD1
CASRDTGGSYGYTF
TGTGCCAGCAGAGATACAGGGGGGTCCTATGGCTACACCTTC
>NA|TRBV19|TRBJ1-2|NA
CASSMIPGQPGYGYTF
TGTGCCAGTAGTATGATCCCCGGACAGCCAGGCTATGGCTACACCTTC
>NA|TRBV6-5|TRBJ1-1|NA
CASSGQTDTEAFF
TGTGCCAGCAGTGGCCAGACCGACACTGAAGCTTTCTTT
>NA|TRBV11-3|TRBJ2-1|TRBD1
CASSLGRDRFNEQFF
TGTGCCAGCAGCTTAGGCCGGGACAGGTTCAATGAGCAGTTCTTC
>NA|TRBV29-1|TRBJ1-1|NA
CSVEVSGGNTEAFF
TGCAGCGTTGAAGTGAGCGGAGGGAACACTGAAGCTTTCTTT
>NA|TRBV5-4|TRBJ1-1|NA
CASSVDSIGTEAFF
TGTGCCAGCAGCGTGGACAGTATTGGCACTGAAGCTTTCTTT
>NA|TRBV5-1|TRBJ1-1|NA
CASSKDSGNTEAFF
TGCGCCAGCAGCAAGGACTCGGGGAACACTGAAGCTTTCTTT
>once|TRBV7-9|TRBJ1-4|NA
CASTPVGLNEKLFF
TGTGCCAGCACACCGGTGGGACTAAATGAAAAACTGTTTTTT
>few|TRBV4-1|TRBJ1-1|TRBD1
CASSQAPDRDTEAFF
TGCGCCAGCAGCCAAGCCCCTGACAGGGACACTGAAGCTTTCTTT
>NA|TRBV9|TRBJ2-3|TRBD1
CASSVVKGAVGDTQYF
TGTGCCAGCAGCGTAGTGAAGGGGGCCGTGGGAGATACGCAGTATTTT
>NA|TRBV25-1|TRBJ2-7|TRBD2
CASSEWGLAGEQYF
TGTGCCAGCAGTGAATGGGGACTAGCGGGGGAGCAGTACTTC
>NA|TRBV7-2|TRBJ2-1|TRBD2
CASSLRATIGTSGSVEQFF
TGTGCCAGCAGCTTAAGGGCTACAATAGGGACTAGCGGGAGCGTTGAGCAGTTCTTC
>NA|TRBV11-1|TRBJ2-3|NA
CASSLLRITDTQYF
TGTGCCAGCAGCTTGCTGAGAATCACAGATACGCAGTATTTT
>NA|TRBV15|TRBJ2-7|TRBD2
CATSRGVGGRRPEQYF
TGTGCCACCAGCAGAGGGGTCGGCGGGAGGCGCCCCGAGCAGTACTTC
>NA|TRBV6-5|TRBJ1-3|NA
CASSSALSGNTIYF
TGTGCCAGCAGTTCCGCTCTCTCTGGAAACACCATATATTTT
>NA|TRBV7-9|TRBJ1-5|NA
CASSPDSTGGQPQHF
TGTGCCAGCAGCCCCGACAGTACCGGGGGTCAGCCCCAGCATTTT
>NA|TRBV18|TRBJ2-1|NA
CASSPASYNEQFF
TGTGCCAGCTCCCCAGCCTCCTACAATGAGCAGTTCTTC
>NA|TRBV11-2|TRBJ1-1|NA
CASSLSRSTEAFF
TGTGCCAGCAGCTTGTCGAGGAGCACTGAAGCTTTCTTT
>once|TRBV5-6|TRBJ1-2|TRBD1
CASSRTGGHGYTF
TGTGCCAGCAGCAGAACAGGGGGGCATGGCTACACCTTC
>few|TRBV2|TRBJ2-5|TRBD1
CASSGGQGIPQETQYF
TGTGCCAGCAGTGGGGGACAGGGGATCCCCCAAGAGACCCAGTACTTC
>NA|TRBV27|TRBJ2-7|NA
CASSPRDFPYEQYF
TGTGCCAGCAGTCCCCGGGACTTTCCCTACGAGCAGTACTTC
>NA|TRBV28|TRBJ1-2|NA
CASSFPGLNYGYTF
TGTGCCAGCAGTTTCCCCGGACTTAACTATGGCTACACCTTC
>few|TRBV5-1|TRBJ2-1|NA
CASSLAPGDAYNEQFF
TGCGCCAGCAGCTTGGCCCCAGGGGACGCCTACAATGAGCAGTTCTTC
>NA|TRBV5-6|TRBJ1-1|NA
CASSYRDTEAFF
TGTGCCAGCAGTTACAGGGACACTGAAGCTTTCTTT
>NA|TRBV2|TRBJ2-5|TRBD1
CASRTGAETQYF
TGTGCCAGCAGGACAGGGGCCGAGACCCAGTACTTC
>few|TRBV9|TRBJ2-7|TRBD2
CASSVATSGDEPIYEQYF
TGTGCCAGCAGCGTAGCGACTAGCGGGGATGAACCCATCTACGAGCAGTACTTC
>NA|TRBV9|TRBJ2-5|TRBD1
CASSPGQEETQYF
TGTGCCAGCAGCCCCGGACAGGAAGAGACCCAGTACTTC
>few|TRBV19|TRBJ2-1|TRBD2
CASSILAGTNEQFF
TGTGCCAGTAGTATTCTAGCGGGCACCAATGAGCAGTTCTTC
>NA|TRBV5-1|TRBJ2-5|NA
CASSLAIGGGTETQYF
TGCGCCAGCAGCTTGGCCATCGGGGGTGGGACGGAGACCCAGTACTTC
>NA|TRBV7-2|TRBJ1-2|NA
CASSLVSTIHGYGYTF
TGTGCCAGCAGCTTAGTATCGACAATCCACGGCTATGGCTACACCTTC
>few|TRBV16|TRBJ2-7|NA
CASSQAMSLRGEQYF
TGTGCCAGCAGCCAAGCGATGTCGCTCCGTGGCGAGCAGTACTTC
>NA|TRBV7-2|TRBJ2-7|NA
CASSLDRPKVGEQYF
TGTGCCAGCAGCCTAGACCGACCCAAGGTCGGGGAGCAGTACTTC
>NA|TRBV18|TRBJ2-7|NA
CASSPPQGSRRQYF
TGTGCCAGCTCACCACCACAGGGCTCCCGTCGGCAGTACTTC
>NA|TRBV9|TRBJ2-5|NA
CASSRGTQLWTQYF
TGTGCCAGCAGCCGGGGGACCCAGTTGTGGACCCAGTACTTC
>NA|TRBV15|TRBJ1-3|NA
CATSRDSGGTIYF
TGTGCCACCAGCAGAGATAGTGGAGGCACCATATATTTT
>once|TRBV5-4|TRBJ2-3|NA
CASSTPSSTDTQYF
TGTGCCAGCAGTACTCCATCTAGCACAGATACGCAGTATTTT
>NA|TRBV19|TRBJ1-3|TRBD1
CASKGQTLSGNTIYF
TGTGCCAGTAAGGGACAGACTCTCTCTGGAAACACCATATATTTT
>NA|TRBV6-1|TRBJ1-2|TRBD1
CASSPWDRGDTF
TGTGCCAGCAGTCCATGGGACAGGGGGGACACCTTC
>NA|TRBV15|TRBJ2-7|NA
CATSRAKGPYEQYF
TGTGCCACCAGCAGAGCTAAGGGTCCCTACGAGCAGTACTTC
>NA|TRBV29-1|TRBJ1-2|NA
CSVEKRTSNYGYTF
TGCAGCGTTGAAAAACGGACGTCGAACTATGGCTACACCTTC
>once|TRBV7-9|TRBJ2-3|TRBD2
CASSGPGLGTDTQYF
TGTGCCAGCAGCGGTCCGGGACTAGGCACAGATACGCAGTATTTT
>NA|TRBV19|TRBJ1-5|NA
CASSIAPGGDQPQHF
TGTGCCAGTAGTATAGCTCCGGGGGGGGATCAGCCCCAGCATTTT
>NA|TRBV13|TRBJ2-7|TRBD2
CASSLGLGTSGTSYEQYF
TGTGCCAGCAGCTTAGGCCTCGGGACTAGCGGGACCTCCTACGAGCAGTACTTC
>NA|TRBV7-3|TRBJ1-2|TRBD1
CASSLTSAGGSGYTF
TGTGCCAGCAGCTTAACCTCAGCAGGGGGCTCTGGCTACACCTTC
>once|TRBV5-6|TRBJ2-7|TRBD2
CASRKASSGLSYEQYF
TGTGCCAGCAGGAAAGCTTCTAGCGGGCTCTCCTACGAGCAGTACTTC
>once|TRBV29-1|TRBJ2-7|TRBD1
CSVGTGYEQYF
TGCAGCGTGGGGACAGGCTACGAGCAGTACTTC
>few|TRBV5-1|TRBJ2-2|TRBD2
CASSLPSGIFTGELFF
TGCGCCAGCAGCTTGCCTAGCGGGATTTTTACCGGGGAGCTGTTTTTT
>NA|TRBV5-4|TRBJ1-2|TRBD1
CASSSARDRGLDYGYTF
TGTGCCAGCAGCTCAGCAAGGGACAGGGGGCTCGACTATGGCTACACCTTC
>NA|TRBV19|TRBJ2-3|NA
CASAYQSDTDTQYF
TGTGCCAGTGCTTACCAATCGGACACAGATACGCAGTATTTT